The rows below give T cell receptor beta chains drawn from one sample of a study of PD-1 blockade in classical Hodgkin lymphoma. TCRdb's copy holds only in-frame clones and misses some; the assay was immunoSEQ multiplex PCR. The table lists roughly 70,000 clones, over 90% of them singletons. The source material was peripheral blood mononuclear cells (PBMCs). All receptors derive from a human donor with classical Hodgkin lymphoma. The CDR3 runs from the conserved cysteine through the conserved F or W. A D gene is named only where the DNA matches it firmly. A clone size is listed for some rows: how often the clone was seen (once, few, many), or a class if it is expanded.

CASSPDRLGNTIYF TGTGCCAGCTCACCCGACAGGCTCGGAAACACCATATATTTT . TRBV18 . TRBJ1-3
CASSTPTGGSSYEQYF TGTGCCAGCAGCACTCCGACGGGGGGGAGCTCCTACGAGCAGTACTTC . TRBV5-4 TRBD2 TRBJ2-7
CASSPSNHGTGRGDGYTF TGTGCCAGCAGCCCGTCCAATCACGGGACAGGGAGGGGAGATGGCTACACCTTC once TRBV7-2 TRBD1 TRBJ1-2
CASSFSRQGKTQYF TGTGCCAGCAGTTTCAGTCGACAGGGAAAGACCCAGTACTTC . TRBV28 TRBD1 TRBJ2-5
CASRTGTGVDNYGYTF TGTGCCAGCAGGACCGGGACAGGGGTGGATAACTATGGCTACACCTTC . TRBV6-6 TRBD1 TRBJ1-2
CASSGGQVGQGILHF . . TRBV7-6 . TRBJ1-5
CASSESFGGRGAFF TGCGCCAGCAGTGAGTCGTTCGGGGGACGGGGAGCTTTCTTT . TRBV10-1 . TRBJ1-1
CASSQGGGYEQYF TGCGCCAGCAGCCAAGGGGGGGGCTACGAGCAGTACTTC . TRBV4-3 TRBD2 TRBJ2-7
CASSSRTSSYGYTF TGTGCCAGCAGTTCCCGGACATCCTCCTATGGCTACACCTTC . TRBV6-6 . TRBJ1-2
CASSPAMNTEAFF TGTGCCAGCAGCCCAGCCATGAACACTGAAGCTTTCTTT . TRBV7-6 . TRBJ1-1
CASSEVGGGNTEAFF TGTGCCAGCAGTGAAGTGGGGGGAGGTAACACTGAAGCTTTCTTT . TRBV25-1 . TRBJ1-1
CASSSTSRVAGELFF TGTGCCAGCAGCTCCACCTCCAGGGTTGCCGGGGAGCTGTTTTTT . TRBV7-2 . TRBJ2-2
CATRRGFYEQYF TGTGCCACCCGAAGGGGGTTCTACGAGCAGTACTTC . TRBV11-2 . TRBJ2-7
CSVGDTKTSDYEQYF TGCAGCGTTGGCGACACGAAGACTAGCGATTACGAGCAGTACTTC . TRBV29-1 TRBD2 TRBJ2-7
CASSLTGTGAFF TGCGCCAGCAGCTTAACCGGCACCGGAGCTTTCTTT . TRBV4-1 . TRBJ1-1
CAPSSMGQDRSTNEKLFF TGCGCCCCAAGCTCAATGGGACAGGATCGGTCAACTAATGAAAAACTGTTTTTT . TRBV5-1 TRBD1 TRBJ1-4
CASSLSGGGGNTIYF TGTGCCAGCAGTTTGAGTGGGGGGGGTGGAAACACCATATATTTT . TRBV28 . TRBJ1-3
CASSAGLAGARGGELFF TGTGCCAGCAGCGCAGGACTAGCGGGAGCCCGGGGCGGGGAGCTGTTTTTT . TRBV13 TRBD2 TRBJ2-2
CASSVVGGYPGELFF TGTGCCAGCAGCGTAGTAGGAGGGTACCCCGGGGAGCTGTTTTTT . TRBV9 . TRBJ2-2
CASSFQTRGEQFF TGTGCCAGCAGTTTCCAAACTAGGGGTGAGCAGTTCTTC . TRBV27 . TRBJ2-1
CASSVGTSTGELFF TGTGCCAGCAGCGTAGGGACTAGCACCGGGGAGCTGTTTTTT . TRBV9 TRBD2 TRBJ2-2
CASSEALVSVNSYEQYF TGTGCCAGCAGTGAAGCGCTAGTCAGCGTTAACTCCTACGAGCAGTACTTC . TRBV6-1 . TRBJ2-7
CASSVGWGGNQPQHF TGTGCCAGCAGCGTAGGTTGGGGGGGGAACCAGCCCCAGCATTTT once TRBV9 . TRBJ1-5
CASSFYTGGNGYTF TGTGCCAGCAGCTTTTACACAGGGGGTAACGGCTACACCTTC . TRBV5-6 TRBD1 TRBJ1-2
CASSLAVLTDTQYF TGTGCCAGCAGTCTAGCGGTCCTCACAGATACGCAGTATTTT . TRBV6-5 TRBD2 TRBJ2-3
CASSERQGAETQYF TGTGCCAGCAGCGAGAGACAGGGGGCTGAGACCCAGTACTTC . TRBV2 TRBD1 TRBJ2-5
CASLGLAGNYEQYF TGTGCCAGTTTGGGACTAGCGGGAAACTACGAGCAGTACTTC . TRBV7-2 TRBD2 TRBJ2-7
CASRLPGTGAFGYTF TGTGCCAGCAGGCTCCCAGGGACAGGGGCTTTTGGCTACACCTTC . TRBV7-2 TRBD1 TRBJ1-2
CASTRLAGEGELFF TGCGCCAGCACCAGACTAGCGGGAGAGGGGGAGCTGTTTTTT . TRBV10-2 TRBD2 TRBJ2-2
CASSEATGGIFADTQYF TGTGCCAGCAGTGAAGCGACAGGGGGCATTTTTGCAGATACGCAGTATTTT . TRBV6-1 TRBD1 TRBJ2-3
CASSIDLILGVGPQHF TGTGCCAGTAGTATAGATCTAATCTTGGGTGTTGGGCCCCAGCATTTT once TRBV19 . TRBJ1-5
CASSQVLAVHTGELFF TGCGCCAGCAGCCAAGTACTAGCGGTCCACACCGGGGAGCTGTTTTTT . TRBV4-3 TRBD2 TRBJ2-2
CASSTAAGVSEAFF TGTGCCAGCTCAACTGCTGCAGGGGTATCTGAAGCTTTCTTT . TRBV18 . TRBJ1-1
CASSMGRIQETQYF TGTGCCAGCAGCATGGGACGGATACAAGAGACCCAGTACTTC . TRBV5-6 . TRBJ2-5
CSVGLAGGPDTQYF TGCAGCGTTGGACTAGCGGGAGGGCCAGATACGCAGTATTTT . TRBV29-1 TRBD2 TRBJ2-3
CASTGGGLNSPLHF TGTGCCAGCACCGGGGGAGGGCTCAATTCACCCCTCCACTTT . TRBV6-1 . TRBJ1-6
CASSRLMGGELGTDTQYF TGTGCCAGCAGCCGCCTTATGGGGGGGGAGCTAGGCACAGATACGCAGTATTTT . TRBV28 TRBD2 TRBJ2-3
CASSYSSGLTGNTIYF TGTGCCAGCAGTTACTCGAGTGGGCTTACTGGAAACACCATATATTTT . TRBV6-5 . TRBJ1-3
CASSQDLGLAGQWETQYF TGCGCCAGCAGCCAAGATCTAGGACTCGCAGGGCAGTGGGAGACCCAGTACTTC . TRBV4-3 . TRBJ2-5
CASSAPSGQPNSPLHF TGTGCCAGCAGTGCTCCCTCGGGACAGCCTAATTCACCCCTCCACTTT . TRBV6-1 TRBD1 TRBJ1-6
CASSQDVAGGYYEQYF TGCGCCAGCAGCCAAGATGTAGCGGGAGGGTACTACGAGCAATACTTC . TRBV4-3 TRBD2 TRBJ2-7
CASSATGAYEQYF TGCGCCAGCAGCGCAACAGGGGCCTACGAGCAGTACTTC . TRBV10-1 TRBD1 TRBJ2-7